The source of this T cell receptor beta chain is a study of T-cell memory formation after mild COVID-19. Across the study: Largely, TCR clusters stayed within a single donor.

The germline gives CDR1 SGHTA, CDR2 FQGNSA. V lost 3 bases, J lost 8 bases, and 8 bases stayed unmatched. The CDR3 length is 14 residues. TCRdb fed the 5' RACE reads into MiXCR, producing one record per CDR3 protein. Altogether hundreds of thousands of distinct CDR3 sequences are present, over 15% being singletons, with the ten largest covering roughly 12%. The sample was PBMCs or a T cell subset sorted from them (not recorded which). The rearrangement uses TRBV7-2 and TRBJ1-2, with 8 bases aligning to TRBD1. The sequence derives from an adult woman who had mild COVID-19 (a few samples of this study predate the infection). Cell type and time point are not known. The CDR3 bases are TGTGCCAGCAGCTTCTTACAGGGGGAAGGAGGCTACACCTTC. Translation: CASSFLQGEGGYTF.